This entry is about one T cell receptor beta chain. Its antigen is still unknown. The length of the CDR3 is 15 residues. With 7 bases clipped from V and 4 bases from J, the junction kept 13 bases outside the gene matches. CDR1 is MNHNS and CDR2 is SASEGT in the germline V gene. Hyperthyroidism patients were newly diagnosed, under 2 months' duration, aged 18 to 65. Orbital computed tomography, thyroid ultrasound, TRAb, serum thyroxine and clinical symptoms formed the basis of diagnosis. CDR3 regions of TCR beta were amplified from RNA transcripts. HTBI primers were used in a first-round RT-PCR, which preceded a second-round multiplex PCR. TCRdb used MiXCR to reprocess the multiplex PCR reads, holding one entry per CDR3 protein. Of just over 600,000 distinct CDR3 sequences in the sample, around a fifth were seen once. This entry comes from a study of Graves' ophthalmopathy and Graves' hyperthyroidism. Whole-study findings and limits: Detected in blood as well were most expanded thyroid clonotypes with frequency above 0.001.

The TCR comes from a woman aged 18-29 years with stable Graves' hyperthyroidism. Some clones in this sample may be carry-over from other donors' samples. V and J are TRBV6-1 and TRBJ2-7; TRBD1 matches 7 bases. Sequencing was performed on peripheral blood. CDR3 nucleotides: TGTGCCAGCAAACACCCGGACAGGCAGTGGTACGAGCAGTACTTC. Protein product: CASKHPDRQWYEQYF.